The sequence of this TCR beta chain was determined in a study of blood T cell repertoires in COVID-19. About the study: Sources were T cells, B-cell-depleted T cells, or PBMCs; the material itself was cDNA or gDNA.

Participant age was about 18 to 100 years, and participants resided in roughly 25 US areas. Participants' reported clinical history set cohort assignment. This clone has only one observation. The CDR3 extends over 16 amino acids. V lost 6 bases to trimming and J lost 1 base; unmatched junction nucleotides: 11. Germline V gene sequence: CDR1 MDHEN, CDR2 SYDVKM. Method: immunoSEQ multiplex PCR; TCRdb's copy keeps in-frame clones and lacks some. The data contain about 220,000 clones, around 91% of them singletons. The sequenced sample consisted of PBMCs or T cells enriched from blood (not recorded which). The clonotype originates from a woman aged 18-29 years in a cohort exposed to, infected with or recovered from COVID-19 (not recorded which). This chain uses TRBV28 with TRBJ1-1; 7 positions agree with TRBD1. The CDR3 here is CASSNRQGSTNTEAFF. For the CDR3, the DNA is TGTGCCAGCAGCAATCGACAGGGATCGACGAACACTGAAGCTTTCTTT.